The next 5 T cell receptor beta chains were all read from a single sample in a study of tumor-infiltrating lymphocytes in primary liver carcinoma. The researchers produced TCR beta cDNA from roughly 500 ng total RNA with a constant-region primer. It was through three nested multiplex PCR rounds of slightly modified ARM-PCR that TCR beta libraries arose. With TRBV1-TRBV30 forward primers and a C-beta reverse primer, the first two PCR rounds were run for around 11 cycles each. TCRdb recomputed calls from the multiplex PCR reads with MiXCR, one row per CDR3 protein. The table lists about 320,000 distinct CDR3 sequences, less than 75% of them singletons. Unsorted whole blood yielded blood RNA, and germline DNA was extracted as well. The source material was peripheral blood. These receptors were obtained from a man in his forties with primary liver carcinoma and hepatitis B virus infection.

To note about this clonotype: A much larger clonotype is one base distant, so this may be a read error. The chain has TRBV6-2 or TRBV6-3 and TRBJ2-7; no firm D call. This CDR3 region has 14 residues. CDR1 and CDR2 (germline): MNHEY, SVGEGT. Deletions cut 5 bases from V and 9 bases from J, with 20 bases between. CDR3 DNA: TGTGCCAGCAGTCCCGTAGTCGCTACCTCTTCGCAGTACTTC. Translating gives CASSPVVATSSQYF.

As to this clonotype: The conserved closing phenylalanine or tryptophan is absent in this CDR3, likely reflecting a read error. The limits of the CDR3 on the DNA are not certain, so only TCRdb's listed CDR3 is given. The chain carries TRBV5-4 and TRBJ2-1; the D segment call TRBD1 is taken from the table without a DNA check. Inclusive of both ends, the CDR3 amounts to 17 amino acids. Germline assignment: CDR1 SGHNT and CDR2 YYREEE (reference sequence). CDR3 loop: CASSLKQGATSGSRWFY.

Points on this clonotype: A much larger clone lies a single base off, so this may be a read error. The chain couples TRBV4-2 to TRBJ2-7; 7 bases align to TRBD2. The J segment lost 6 bases and the V segment lost 4 bases, leaving 9 bases of the junction unmatched. Germline V CDR1 and CDR2: LGHNA, YNFKEQ. The CDR3 length is 14 residues. CDR3 in amino acids: CASSRMGGTAEQYF. In DNA form, the CDR3 reads TGTGCCAGCAGCCGGATGGGAGGGACTGCCGAGCAGTACTTC.

There are many counts of this clonotype. V gene TRBV11-2 combines with J gene TRBJ2-1; no reliable D call. CDR3 length: 12 residues. The V and J ends lost 1 base and 10 bases respectively, with 8 bases between them. CDR1 and CDR2 from the germline V gene are SGHAT and FQNNGV. The CDR3 DNA reads as TGTGCCAGCAGCTTAGTGGGGTTAGAGCAGTTCTTC. Translating gives CASSLVGLEQFF.

The V gene is TRBV4-1, the J gene TRBJ1-2; D ambiguous. Germline-derived CDR1 and CDR2 are MGHRA and YSYEKL. The length of the CDR3 is 16 residues. V was trimmed by 1 base and J by 4 bases, leaving 16 bases between them. The CDR3 DNA follows: TGCGCCAGCAGCCAAGGGAGGACCGCCCTTATCTATGGCTACACCTTC. It codes for CASSQGRTALIYGYTF.